This paragraph covers one T cell receptor (beta chain) sequence. This sample was taken from a study of T cell changes during pregnancy in multiple sclerosis. The V end lost 0 bases, the J end lost 3 bases, and 18 bases lay between the germline ends. Germline lookup yields CDR1 LGHNA and CDR2 YNFKEQ. The CDR3 is 18 residues long. Clones were sequenced by immunoSEQ multiplex PCR, and TCRdb holds only the in-frame ones, with some missing. Seen here are around 70,000 clones, approximately 90% observed once, and the top ten hold 1.4%. V gene TRBV4-2 combines with J gene TRBJ1-5; D is ambiguous. The sequenced sample was peripheral blood, obtained in the third trimester of pregnancy. This TCR was recovered from a female donor with multiple sclerosis, enrolled in a pregnancy study. CDR3 sequence (DNA): TGTGCCAGCAGCCAAGACCCTACCTTCGGGAGTACCAATCAGCCCCAGCATTTT. It yields the protein CASSQDPTFGSTNQPQHF.